Shown below are 20 T cell receptor beta chains from a single sample sequenced in a study of T cell responses to AZD1222 COVID-19 vaccine. Clones were read by immunoSEQ multiplex PCR, and TCRdb kept only the in-frame ones, dropping some. The sample has some 200,000 clones; more than 75% are singletons. This material consisted of peripheral blood, taken on day 0 of AZD1222 vaccination. These receptors originate from an adult in good health.

This chain uses TRBV10-3 with TRBJ2-2; TRBD1 matches 7 bases. V dropped 3 bases and J dropped 6; count of bases not matched to a gene: 4. Germline CDR1 is ENHRY and CDR2 is SYGVKD. CDR3 length: 14 residues. The CDR3 nucleotides are TGTGCCATCAGTGAAGTCCAGGGGGCCGGGGAGCTGTTTTTT. Its protein product is CAISEVQGAGELFF.

V is TRBV7-9 and J is TRBJ1-4; the D gene is possibly TRBD1 (5 bases). Germline CDR1 SEHNR, CDR2 FQNEAQ (reference sequence). The CDR3 runs 12 residues. V gave up 0 bases and J gave up 12 bases, with 8 bases separating them. This CDR3 is CASSLAMGELFF. CDR3 in DNA: TGTGCCAGCAGCTTAGCCATGGGGGAACTGTTTTTT.

This clone was recorded a few times. This sequence joins TRBV5-1 and TRBJ1-1; 7 bases agree with TRBD1. The length of the CDR3 is 14 residues. Germline CDR1 is SGHRS and CDR2 is YFSETQ. V lost 4 bases to trimming and J lost 4 bases; unmatched junction nucleotides: 7. CDR3 DNA sequence: TGCGCCAGCAGCCAGGGGGGTTTGACCACTGAAGCTTTCTTT. Translating gives CASSQGGLTTEAFF.

As DNA, the CDR3 is TGCGCCAGCAGCTTGCGTGCAACTAATGAAAAACTGTTTTTT. It is translated as CASSLRATNEKLFF. V gene TRBV5-1 combines with J gene TRBJ1-4; D gene uncertain. This CDR3 is 14 amino acids long. Germline CDR1 and CDR2: SGHRS and YFSETQ. Trimming pared 1 base from V and 0 bases from J, leaving 4 bases between. Full variable domain (missing parts from reference TRBV5-1 and TRBJ1-4): KAGVTQTPRYLIKTRGQQVTLSCSPISGHRSVSWYQQTPGQGLQFLFEYFSETQRNKGNFPGRFSGRQFSNSRSEMNVSTLELGDSALYLCASSLRATNEKLFFGSGTQLSVL.

The chain employs TRBV19 and TRBJ2-2, with 9 bases fitting TRBD1. The ends lost 11 bases at V and 5 bases at J; junction bases unmatched: 9. The germline CDR1 and CDR2 sequences are LNHDA and SQIVND (reference sequence). CDR3 length equals 14 residues. CDR3 amino acids: CAVASGTGTGELFF. The CDR3 DNA reads TGTGCCGTCGCGTCCGGGACAGGGACCGGGGAGCTGTTTTTT.

This chain links TRBV7-9 with TRBJ2-1; a weak D match, TRBD2 (6 bases). The germline V gene encodes CDR1 SEHNR and CDR2 FQNEAQ (reference sequence). This CDR3 spans 15 amino acids. Deletions cut 4 bases from V and 4 bases from J, with 14 bases between. The CDR3, as DNA: TGTGCCAGCAGCTCCGGGACTCTTCAATACAATGAGCAGTTCTTC. It encodes CASSSGTLQYNEQFF. Together with reference TRBV7-9 and TRBJ2-1, the CDR3 gives the full variable domain: DTGVSQNPRHKITKRGQNVTFRCDPISEHNRLYWYRQTLGQGPEFLTYFQNEAQLEKSRLLSDRFSAERPKGSFSTLEIQRTEQGDSAMYLCASSSGTLQYNEQFFGPGTRLTVL.

The V call is TRBV4-2, the J call TRBJ2-1; 7 positions match TRBD2. J lost 5 bases, V lost 4 bases, and 8 bases had no gene match. This CDR3 is built from 15 residues. CDR1 is LGHNA and CDR2 is YNFKEQ in the germline V gene. CDR3 sequence: CASSRGGALDNEQFF. CDR3 DNA sequence: TGTGCCAGCAGCCGCGGGGGAGCCTTGGACAATGAGCAGTTCTTC.

The chain has TRBV7-3 and TRBJ2-7; 9 nucleotides align to TRBD1. This CDR3 is built from 15 residues. V shed 4 bases, J shed 3 bases, and the junction held 7 bases outside the gene matches. The V gene's germline CDR1 is SGHTA and CDR2 FQGTGA. CDR3 region: CASSSDRGEYYEQYF. The CDR3 region has the DNA TGTGCCAGCAGCTCTGACAGGGGGGAATACTACGAGCAGTACTTC.

The chain has TRBV7-9 and TRBJ2-2; D uncertain. Germline V gives CDR1 SEHNR, CDR2 FQNEAQ (reference sequence). V gave up 11 bases and J gave up 1 base, with 14 bases separating them. CDR3 length: 14 residues. The CDR3 here is CALNGQLNTGELFF. The CDR3 DNA reads TGTGCCCTTAATGGGCAGCTGAACACCGGGGAGCTGTTTTTT.

In its sample, this clone was seen once. The chain employs TRBV3-1 (or the pseudogene TRBV3-2) and TRBJ2-3, with TRBD2 identical over 11 bases. J gave up 6 bases and V 4 bases, and 12 bases lay outside the gene matches. The CDR3 extends over 17 amino acids. The germline gives CDR1 LGHDT, CDR2 YNNKEL (reference sequence). CDR3 protein: CASSLAASGTSGDTQYF. In DNA, the CDR3 is TGTGCCAGCAGCCTCGCAGCCTCCGGGACTAGCGGCGATACGCAGTATTTT.

The chain links TRBV6-5 to TRBJ2-2; D is unresolved. Germline lookup yields CDR1 MNHEY and CDR2 SVGAGI. Trimming removed 8 bases at V and 2 bases at J, with 3 bases between. The CDR3 loop spans 11 amino acids. The CDR3 here is CASRNTGELFF. CDR3 sequence (DNA): TGTGCCAGCCGAAACACCGGGGAGCTGTTTTTT.

The chain uses TRBV27 and TRBJ2-1; D gene ambiguous. The CDR3 contains 13 residues. From germline, CDR1 is MNHEY and CDR2 SMNVEV (reference sequence). The V end lost 6 bases, the J end lost 2 bases, and 8 bases lay between the germline ends. The CDR3 is CASSPGPYNEQFF. CDR3 DNA sequence: TGTGCCAGCAGCCCGGGTCCCTACAATGAGCAGTTCTTC.

V usage is TRBV27 and J usage is TRBJ2-1; weak D call: TRBD2 (6 bases). The CDR3 sequence is 15 residues long. The V and J ends lost 0 bases and 9 bases respectively, with 15 bases between them. Germline V lookup: CDR1 MNHEY, CDR2 SMNVEV (reference sequence). The CDR3 spells CASSLSAGSVGEQFF. The DNA of the CDR3 is TGTGCCAGCAGTTTATCTGCGGGGAGCGTCGGTGAGCAGTTCTTC.

The chain couples TRBV5-5 to TRBJ1-5, with D maybe TRBD1 (5 bases). The ends were cut back, 0 bases at V and 5 bases at J, with 9 bases in the middle. The germline V gene encodes CDR1 SGHKS and CDR2 YYEKEE (reference sequence). This CDR3 contains 14 residues. The CDR3 nucleotides are TGTGCCAGCAGCTTGGGTGCGGGGGATCAGCCCCAGCATTTT. It encodes CASSLGAGDQPQHF.

The rearrangement uses TRBV14 and TRBJ1-3; a weak D match, TRBD1 (5 bases). The CDR3 runs to 16 residues. Trimming took 1 base from V and 5 from J, leaving 15 bases between them. Germline CDR1 SGHDN, CDR2 FVKESK. The CDR3 DNA reads as TGTGCCAGCAGCCAAGCCGGCGCGGGACCCAGAAACACCATATATTTT. Translation: CASSQAGAGPRNTIYF.

This rearrangement joins TRBV6-5 to TRBJ1-4; D unresolved. CDR1 and CDR2 (germline): MNHEY, SVGAGI. This CDR3 has 14 amino acids. Trimming shortened V by 2 bases and J by 7 bases, and 11 bases separated the two germline ends. The CDR3 loop reads CASSYGSLSEKLFF. The CDR3 DNA follows: TGTGCCAGCAGTTACGGTTCGCTAAGTGAAAAACTGTTTTTT.

V gene TRBV7-9 combines with J gene TRBJ2-7, with D perhaps assigned TRBD1 or TRBD2 (5 bases each). Trimming took off 8 bases at V and 3 bases at J, with 14 bases between the two ends. From germline, CDR1 is SEHNR and CDR2 FQNEAQ (reference sequence). This CDR3 contains 13 residues. The CDR3 sequence: CASRDPGFYEQYF. CDR3 bases: TGTGCCAGCCGGGACCCAGGATTCTACGAGCAGTACTTC.

The chain couples TRBV19 to TRBJ2-1; 7 positions agree with TRBD1. The CDR3 is 16 amino acids. V lost 3 bases and J lost 0; bases outside the gene matches: 5. The germline V gene has CDR1 LNHDA and CDR2 SQIVND (reference sequence). The CDR3 reads CASSIYDRDSYNEQFF. CDR3 sequence (DNA): TGTGCCAGTAGTATCTATGACAGGGACTCCTACAATGAGCAGTTCTTC.

The J gene is TRBJ1-3, the V gene TRBV6-5, with TRBD1 identical over 7 bases. V shed 5 bases and J 3 bases; nucleotides not matched to a gene: 4. This CDR3 is built from 14 residues. From germline, CDR1 is MNHEY and CDR2 SVGAGI. This CDR3 reads CASSKTGYGNTIYF. CDR3 DNA sequence: TGTGCCAGCAGTAAGACAGGGTATGGAAACACCATATATTTT.

This chain connects TRBV5-5 to TRBJ2-3, with D perhaps TRBD1 or TRBD2 (5 bases each). This CDR3 comprises 17 residues. Germline CDR1 reads SGHKS; CDR2 reads YYEKEE (reference sequence). Trimming shortened V by 4 bases and J by 4 bases, and 22 bases separated the two germline ends. In nucleotides, the CDR3 is TGTGCCAGCAGCCCACCCGGGACCCAGAGTCGCGCAGATACGCAGTATTTT. Translated: CASSPPGTQSRADTQYF.